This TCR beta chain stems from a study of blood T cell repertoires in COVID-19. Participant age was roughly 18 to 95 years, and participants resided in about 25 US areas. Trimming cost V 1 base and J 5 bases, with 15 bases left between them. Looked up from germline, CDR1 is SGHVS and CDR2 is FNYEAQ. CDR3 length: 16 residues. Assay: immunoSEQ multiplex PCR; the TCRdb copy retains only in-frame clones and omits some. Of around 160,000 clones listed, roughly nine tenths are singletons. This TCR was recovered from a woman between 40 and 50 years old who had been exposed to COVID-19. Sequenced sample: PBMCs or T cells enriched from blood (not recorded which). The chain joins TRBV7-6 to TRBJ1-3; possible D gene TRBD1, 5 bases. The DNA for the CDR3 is TGTGCCAGCAGCTTAGACGGCGGGGGTCGTCGAAACACCATATATTTT. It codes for CASSLDGGGRRNTIYF.